This TCR beta chain stems from a study of blood T cells in healthy people across ages. This clonotype was observed once. A much bigger clone sits one base away, suggesting this may be a read error. Alongside a J-beta primer mix, a sample-barcoded 5' primer served in a second PCR lasting roughly 7 to 12 cycles. Tags on each cDNA molecule came from a template-switch adaptor with 12 random nucleotides. TCRdb called the 5' RACE reads again in MiXCR, with one record for every CDR3 protein. The sample shows about 1.1 million distinct CDR3 sequences, 35% to 40% of them seen only once. Material: blood. The receptor comes from a man younger than 35 in good health.

CDR3 DNA: TGTGCCAGCAGTCTTTTTTCAGGTGTACTACAAGGTGAGCAGTTCTTC. As protein: CASSLFSGVLQGEQFF. The chain uses TRBV12-3 or TRBV12-4 and TRBJ2-1; D remains ambiguous. V was pared by 5 bases and J by 9 bases, with 23 bases between. The CDR3 sequence is 16 residues long.